This T cell receptor (beta chain) was recovered during a study of metastatic and nonmetastatic thyroid tumors. Points from the study as a whole: The reported finding was significantly higher TCR beta diversity in malignant thyroid tumors relative to benign nodules, in blood and tumor.

This clone is medium-sized (0.01 to 0.1%). Its antigen is not identified. The CDR3 is 13 amino acids. V was trimmed by 6 bases and J by 7 bases, leaving 15 bases between them. Germline V gene data show CDR1 as MNHNS and CDR2 as SASEGT. TCRdb called clones again from the PCR reads with MiXCR. The sample yields roughly 46,000 clones, about 25% seen once. Each patient went into thyroid surgery without having received any treatment. The material sequenced was blood. The gene calls are TRBV6-1 and TRBJ1-1, with D possibly TRBD1 on 6 matching bases. The clonotype originates from a male donor with papillary thyroid cancer or a benign thyroid nodule (not recorded which). Some clones in this sample may be carry-over from other donors' samples. The DNA for the CDR3 is TGTGCCAGCAGAGACGACAGGAGAAGTGAAGCTTTCTTT. Amino acid sequence: CASRDDRRSEAFF.